The 9 T cell receptor beta chains reported below all come from one sample, sequenced in a study of blood T cells in healthy people across ages. Using a J-beta primer mix together with a sample-barcoded 5' primer, a second PCR was run for about 6 to 11 cycles. Each CDR3 protein is one row after TCRdb ran MiXCR on the 5' RACE reads. This repertoire shows fewer than 2,000,000 distinct CDR3 sequences, around 42% found once; its top ten account for more than 20%. The sample comprised blood. These receptor sequences come from a human donor in good health.

This clonotype came up once. The chain combines TRBV6-1 with TRBJ2-5, with a possible D match to TRBD1 (6 bases). V was clipped by 4 bases and J by 11 bases, with 17 bases between them. This CDR3 spans 13 amino acids. Germline-derived CDR1 and CDR2 are MNHNS and SASEGT. The CDR3 DNA is TGTGCCAGCAGTGTAACAGGGAACAATGAGCAGTACTTC. This gives the protein CASSVTGNNEQYF.

The rearrangement links TRBV4-2 to TRBJ2-1; 8 positions agree with TRBD2. After removal of 1 base from V and 9 bases from J, the junction contained 8 bases not matched to a gene. CDR3 length: 15 amino acids. The germline gives CDR1 LGHNA, CDR2 YNFKEQ. The DNA of the CDR3 is TGTGCCAGCAGCCAAGGTGGCGGGGGGTCCCGTGAGCAGTTCTTC. Protein sequence: CASSQGGGGSREQFF.

The chain carries TRBV15 and TRBJ2-1; perhaps TRBD2 as D (6 bases). This CDR3 spans 16 amino acids. V lost 3 bases, J lost 10 bases, and 22 bases lay in between. The V gene's germline CDR1 is LNHNV and CDR2 YYDKDF (reference sequence). The CDR3 protein is CATSSHIQTAGGEQFF. In DNA, the CDR3 is TGTGCCACCAGCAGTCACATTCAAACAGCGGGCGGGGAGCAGTTCTTC.

This chain connects TRBV29-1 to TRBJ2-4; D is perhaps TRBD1 or TRBD2 (5 bases each). Trimming took 5 bases from V and 7 from J, leaving 18 bases between them. Germline assignment: CDR1 SQVTM and CDR2 ANQGSEA. The CDR3 has 14 residues. Here the CDR3 DNA reads TGCAGCGTTCGGGATCGGGAACAGGCCAACATTCAGTACTTC. Translated: CSVRDREQANIQYF. Combining the CDR3 with reference TRBV29-1 and TRBJ2-4 gives the whole variable domain SAVISQKPSRDICQRGTSLTIQCQVDSQVTMMFWYRQQPGQSLTLIATANQGSEATYESGFVIDKFPISRPNLTFSTLTVSNMSPEDSSIYLCSVRDREQANIQYFGAGTRLSVL.

This clonotype came up many times. The chain joins TRBV29-1 to TRBJ2-1; possible D gene TRBD2, 6 bases. V lost 3 bases to trimming and J lost 0 bases, with 12 bases between them. Germline V CDR1 and CDR2: SQVTM, ANQGSEA. This CDR3 comprises 15 residues. The CDR3 DNA sequence: TGCAGCGTTGATTGGCGGGGAAGCTCCTACAATGAGCAGTTCTTC. Residues: CSVDWRGSSYNEQFF.

Only a few counts were recorded for this clonotype. One end of the junction fails to match germline, which may point to a read error. This CDR3 is CRGQGSNYGHTF. The CDR3 coding sequence is TGCAGAGGACAGGGAAGTAACTATGGCCACACCTTC. The rearrangement links TRBV20-1 to TRBJ1-2; 8 nucleotides match TRBD1. The CDR3 runs 12 residues. Germline loops: CDR1 DFQATT, CDR2 SNEGSKA (reference sequence).

This clonotype was counted between two and nine times. The J gene is TRBJ1-5, the V gene TRBV5-5; 9 nucleotides agree with TRBD1. Trimming took 5 bases from V and 7 from J; bases not matched to a gene: 7. The CDR3 contains 14 residues. Per the germline V gene, CDR1 is SGHKS and CDR2 is YYEKEE (reference sequence). The chain's CDR3 is CASSWGQGRQPQHF. In DNA, the CDR3 is TGTGCCAGCAGTTGGGGACAGGGACGGCAGCCCCAGCATTTT.

This rearrangement joins TRBV25-1 to TRBJ2-5, with D possibly matching TRBD2 (6 bases). The CDR3 length is 14 residues. Germline values: CDR1 MGHDK, CDR2 SYGVNS. The V and J ends lost 1 base and 9 bases respectively, with 15 bases between them. The CDR3 is CASSESGTGASQYF. DNA for the CDR3: TGTGCCAGCAGTGAATCGGGGACTGGAGCGTCCCAGTACTTC.

The V call is TRBV3-1, the J call TRBJ2-1, with 10 bases matching TRBD2. Germline CDR1 and CDR2: LGHDT and YNNKEL (reference sequence). The CDR3 loop spans 16 amino acids. The V segment lost 4 bases and the J segment 8 bases; nucleotides outside the gene matches: 11. The CDR3 nucleotides are TGTGCCAGCAGCCCCCTAGGGAGCGGGGGGGCGTATGAGCAGTTCTTC. This codes for CASSPLGSGGAYEQFF.